Below are 26 T cell receptor beta chains sequenced from a single sample in a study of Graves' ophthalmopathy and Graves' hyperthyroidism. Scientists amplified the TCR beta CDR3 regions from RNA transcripts. Scientists carried out first-round RT-PCR using HTBI primers and then a second-round multiplex PCR. TCRdb reanalysed the multiplex PCR reads using MiXCR and keeps one entry per CDR3 protein. The sample carries 200,000 to 300,000 distinct CDR3 sequences, 45% to 55% recorded once. Sequenced: peripheral blood. Source of these receptors: an adult man with Graves' ophthalmopathy.

Worth noting for this clonotype: With a much larger clone just one base away, this may be a read error. This is likely a read error, given that the CDR3 carries no conserved phenylalanine or tryptophan at its end. This chain links TRBV10-3 with TRBJ1-5, with TRBD1 as a possible D gene (5 bases). Trimming pared 2 bases from V and 3 bases from J, leaving 8 bases between. The CDR3 runs to 14 residues. Germline V CDR1 and CDR2: ENHRY, SYGVKD. In nucleotides, the CDR3 is TGTGCCATCAGTGAGGGGGCAGCCAATCAGCCCCAGCATCTT. This translates into CAISEGAANQPQHL.

The V call is TRBV20-1, the J call TRBJ1-1, with D tentatively TRBD1 (5 bases). Germline V CDR1 and CDR2: DFQATT, SNEGSKA (reference sequence). The CDR3 is 14 amino acids. Trimming cost V 5 bases and J 5 bases, with 18 bases left between them. CDR3 protein: CSAQTGGVGTEAFF. CDR3 coding DNA: TGCAGTGCTCAAACAGGAGGGGTAGGGACTGAAGCTTTCTTT.

This chain joins TRBV7-9 and TRBJ1-1; D is undetermined. The length of the CDR3 is 14 residues. Germline CDR1 and CDR2: SEHNR and FQNEAQ (reference sequence). The V end was cut by 2 bases, the J end by 3 bases, with 10 bases between. The CDR3 reads CASSLIGRDTEAFF. The CDR3 nucleotides are TGTGCCAGCAGCTTAATTGGGAGGGACACTGAAGCTTTCTTT.

The rearrangement uses TRBV20-1 and TRBJ2-7; D possibly corresponds to TRBD2 (5 bases). The V gene lost 5 bases and the J gene lost 0 bases, with 14 bases spanning the gap. Per germline, CDR1 DFQATT and CDR2 SNEGSKA (reference sequence). The CDR3 spans 14 residues. This CDR3 reads CSALSGFFSYEQYF. For the CDR3, the DNA is TGCAGTGCTTTGAGCGGTTTCTTCTCCTACGAGCAGTACTTC.

The chain employs TRBV28 and TRBJ1-1; TRBD1 agrees at 10 bases. CDR1 is MDHEN and CDR2 is SYDVKM in the germline V gene. CDR3 size: 14 residues. After removal of 7 bases from V and 6 bases from J, the junction contained 8 bases not matched to a gene. The CDR3 loop is CASTGDRGEAEAFF. The CDR3 nucleotides read TGTGCCAGCACCGGGGACAGGGGTGAGGCTGAAGCTTTCTTT.

This clonotype came up many times. The chain recombines TRBV2 with TRBJ1-2, with TRBD1 matching over 7 bases. The CDR3 spans 13 residues. Germline V gene sequence: CDR1 SNHLY, CDR2 FYNNEI. Trimming cost V 6 bases and J 7 bases; bases outside gene matches: 8. Written as DNA, the CDR3 is TGTGCCAGCAGAGCAGACAGGGTCTCTGGCTACACCTTC. Its protein is CASRADRVSGYTF.

In this sample, this clonotype turned up a few times. The chain uses TRBV12-3 or TRBV12-4 and TRBJ2-5; 7 bases match TRBD2. CDR3 size: 14 residues. The V gene end was trimmed by 6 bases and the J gene end by 1 base; junction bases not matched to a gene: 5. The CDR3, as DNA: TGTGCCAGCAGCCCCGGACTAGGCCAAGAGACCCAGTACTTC. Protein product: CASSPGLGQETQYF.

This clonotype was recorded many times. The V call is TRBV20-1, the J call TRBJ2-2; the D call may be TRBD1 or TRBD2 (5 bases each). The CDR3 spans 14 residues. Germline-derived CDR1 and CDR2 are DFQATT and SNEGSKA (reference sequence). V dropped 3 bases and J dropped 6 bases, with 14 bases sitting between them. CDR3: CSASPFVGAGELFF. The CDR3 DNA follows: TGCAGTGCTAGCCCTTTTGTGGGGGCCGGGGAGCTGTTTTTT.

This chain links TRBV6-4 with TRBJ2-6; D gene ambiguous. Trimming cost V 3 bases and J 1 base, with 7 bases left between them. The CDR3 is made up of 15 amino acids. Germline CDR1 and CDR2: MRHNA and SNTAGT. The CDR3 is CASSEGISGANVLTF. For the CDR3, the DNA is TGTGCCAGCAGTGAGGGGATATCTGGGGCCAACGTCCTGACTTTC.

With respect to this clonotype: This may stem from a read error, because a much larger clone lies one nucleotide away. Since no conserved phenylalanine or tryptophan closes the CDR3, a read error is the likely cause. This chain joins TRBV20-1 and TRBJ2-7, with TRBD2 matching over 7 bases. Per germline, CDR1 DFQATT and CDR2 SNEGSKA (reference sequence). The CDR3 covers 14 residues. The junction had 10 bases not matched to a gene; V was cut back by 6 bases and J by 2 bases. DNA of the CDR3: TGCAGTGCCAGCCCTAGCGGCTACCCCTACGAGCAGTACTCC. This translates into CSASPSGYPYEQYS.

The gene calls are TRBV5-1 and TRBJ2-7; the match to TRBD2 covers 9 bases. The CDR3 extends over 16 amino acids. Trimming cost V 2 bases and J 6 bases; bases outside gene matches: 12. CDR1 is SGHRS and CDR2 is YFSETQ in the germline V gene. The CDR3 spells CASSFSASGALGEQYF. CDR3 nucleotide sequence: TGCGCCAGCAGCTTTTCGGCTAGCGGGGCCTTGGGCGAGCAGTACTTC.

In this sample, this clonotype turned up a few times. The chain combines TRBV10-2 with TRBJ2-7, with D hard to call. This CDR3 is 13 amino acids long. V was clipped by 1 base and J by 5 bases, with 9 bases between them. CDR1 WSHSY and CDR2 SAAADI come from the germline V gene. CDR3 DNA sequence: TGCGCCAGCAGTGAGTTGCTGGGCAACGAGCAGTACTTC. Protein: CASSELLGNEQYF.

V and J are TRBV25-1 and TRBJ1-2; 10 nucleotides agree with TRBD1. CDR3 length equals 13 residues. After removal of 3 bases from V and 8 bases from J, the junction contained 3 bases not matched to a gene. Germline CDR1 reads MGHDK; CDR2 reads SYGVNS. The CDR3 spells CASSEPGQGGYTF. CDR3 bases: TGTGCCAGCAGTGAGCCGGGACAGGGGGGCTACACCTTC.

This rearrangement joins TRBV4-1 to TRBJ2-7, with D possibly being TRBD1 (6 bases). Trimming removed 1 base at V and 1 base at J, with 14 bases between. The CDR3 has 16 residues. Germline-derived CDR1 and CDR2 are MGHRA and YSYEKL. CDR3 sequence: CASSQVLVGGSYEQYF. The CDR3, as DNA: TGCGCCAGCAGCCAAGTCCTGGTAGGGGGATCCTACGAGCAGTACTTC.

V gene TRBV6-5 combines with J gene TRBJ1-1; perhaps TRBD1 as D (5 bases). The CDR3 covers 16 residues. Germline V lookup: CDR1 MNHEY, CDR2 SVGAGI. V lost 4 bases and J lost 4, with 19 bases in between. CDR3 sequence (DNA): TGTGCCAGCAGTTTAGGTTGGACAAGAGGGCTCACTGAAGCTTTCTTT. Translation: CASSLGWTRGLTEAFF.

With respect to this clonotype: No conserved phenylalanine or tryptophan is present at the end of the CDR3, so a read error is the likely explanation. CDR3 sequence (DNA): TGCGCCAGCAGTGAGATCGACAGGGTAAACGAGCAGTACCTC. The encoded protein is CASSEIDRVNEQYL. The chain couples TRBV10-1 to TRBJ2-5; 7 nucleotides match TRBD1. The J call could be wrong; TRBJ2-7 is a better fit for the DNA end. The CDR3 sequence is 14 residues long. From germline, CDR1 is WNHNN and CDR2 SYGVQD (reference sequence).

This clonotype has just a few counts. J is TRBJ2-5 and V is TRBV29-1; 8 nucleotides match TRBD1. This CDR3 has 14 residues. Germline V gene lookup returns CDR1 SQVTM and CDR2 ANQGSEA. V was clipped by 0 bases and J by 2 bases; unmatched bases: 2. CDR3 region: CSVEDRGQQETQYF. In nucleotides, the CDR3 is TGCAGCGTTGAAGACAGGGGGCAACAAGAGACCCAGTACTTC.

This clonotype was picked up a small number of times. The chain recombines TRBV19 with TRBJ1-5; 8 bases line up with TRBD1. The length of the CDR3 is 16 residues. Germline CDR1 is LNHDA and CDR2 is SQIVND (reference sequence). J was trimmed by 4 bases and V by 7 bases; bases with no gene match: 12. The CDR3, as DNA: TGTGCCAGTATTCGAGTGGCAGGGGGCTCAAATCAGCCCCAGCATTTT. Translating gives CASIRVAGGSNQPQHF.

This chain links TRBV28 with TRBJ2-7, with D unclear. The CDR3 is made up of 13 amino acids. V dropped 5 bases and J dropped 4 bases, with 12 bases sitting between them. From germline, CDR1 is MDHEN and CDR2 SYDVKM. The CDR3 here is CASSPHNGYEQYF. CDR3 in DNA: TGTGCCAGCAGTCCCCATAATGGATACGAGCAGTACTTC.

The chain carries TRBV3-1 and TRBJ2-7; 14 bases line up with TRBD2. The germline CDR1 and CDR2 sequences are LGHDT and YNNKEL (reference sequence). J gave up 5 bases and V 1 base, and 4 bases lay outside the gene matches. The CDR3 spans 16 residues. CDR3 bases: TGTGCCAGCAGCCAAGCTGGGACTAGCGGGAGCAACGAGCAGTACTTC. This encodes CASSQAGTSGSNEQYF.

This sequence joins TRBV12-3 or TRBV12-4 and TRBJ1-1, with D tentatively TRBD1 (5 bases). Trimming shortened V by 4 bases and J by 2 bases, and 14 bases separated the two germline ends. The CDR3 is 15 amino acids. In DNA form, the CDR3 reads TGTGCCAGCAGTTCCCGGGGGGAGATCAACACTGAAGCTTTCTTT. Translated, it gives CASSSRGEINTEAFF.

The rearrangement uses TRBV7-2 and TRBJ1-2, with 10 bases that match TRBD1. Losses at the gene ends were 5 bases for V and 7 bases for J; bases not matched to a gene: 13. The CDR3 is 16 residues long. Germline CDR1 is SGHTA and CDR2 is FQGNSA. In DNA, the CDR3 is TGTGCCAGCAGCGAGACAGGGGGCGCGCTTAATTCTGGCTACACCTTC. Amino acid sequence: CASSETGGALNSGYTF.

The genes are TRBV7-9 and TRBJ1-5; D might be TRBD1 (6 bases). The CDR3 runs 11 residues. Trimming shortened V by 4 bases and J by 11 bases, and 9 bases separated the two germline ends. Germline V gene sequence: CDR1 SEHNR, CDR2 FQNEAQ (reference sequence). The CDR3 here is CASSSTGSQHF. The CDR3 region has the DNA TGTGCCAGCAGCTCCACAGGGTCCCAGCATTTT.

This clonotype was counted a few times. The chain carries TRBV20-1 and TRBJ2-7; possibly TRBD2 for D (6 bases). The CDR3 sequence is 15 residues long. The V and J ends lost 3 bases and 0 bases respectively, with 15 bases between them. The germline V gene has CDR1 DFQATT and CDR2 SNEGSKA (reference sequence). CDR3 nucleotide sequence: TGCAGTGCTAGTTTCGGGGGTGCGGTCTCCTACGAGCAGTACTTC. Translation: CSASFGGAVSYEQYF.

V usage is TRBV19 and J usage is TRBJ1-4; D might be TRBD1 (6 bases). Trimming removed 6 bases at V and 0 bases at J, with 11 bases between. Germline-derived CDR1 and CDR2 are LNHDA and SQIVND (reference sequence). The CDR3 totals 15 residues. The chain's CDR3 is CASRRDIATNEKLFF. DNA of the CDR3: TGTGCCAGTAGAAGGGACATTGCAACTAATGAAAAACTGTTTTTT. The complete variable domain, with remaining parts taken from reference TRBV19 and TRBJ1-4, reads DGGITQSPKYLFRKEGQNVTLSCEQNLNHDAMYWYRQDPGQGLRLIYYSQIVNDFQKGDIAEGYSVSREKKESFPLTVTSAQKNPTAFYLCASRRDIATNEKLFFGSGTQLSVL.

This clonotype has at least ten counts. V usage is TRBV10-3 and J usage is TRBJ1-3, with a weak D call TRBD1 (6 bases). Trimming removed 6 bases from V and 0 bases from J, with 21 bases in between. The germline V gene encodes CDR1 ENHRY and CDR2 SYGVKD. CDR3 length: 18 residues. The CDR3 reads CAISQHRDTMSSGNTIYF. CDR3 DNA sequence: TGTGCCATCAGCCAACACCGGGACACGATGAGCTCTGGAAACACCATATATTTT.